One and the same sample provided the 5 T cell receptor beta chains below, sequenced in a study of blood T cell repertoires in COVID-19. Only in-frame clones appear in the TCRdb table, and some are missing; sequencing was by immunoSEQ multiplex PCR. The sample has under 300,000 clones; roughly 85% are singletons. The source material was peripheral blood. These receptors all stem from a young woman with acute or convalescent COVID-19.

The chain employs TRBV28 and TRBJ1-3; 7 nucleotides match TRBD1. The CDR3 spans 15 residues. The J segment lost 0 bases and the V segment lost 3 bases, leaving 2 bases of the junction unmatched. Per germline, CDR1 MDHEN and CDR2 SYDVKM. Written as DNA, the CDR3 is TGTGCCAGCAGTTTGGGACAGCACTCTGGAAACACCATATATTTT. Translating it yields CASSLGQHSGNTIYF.

The rearrangement joins TRBV6-2 or TRBV6-3 to TRBJ2-7; 9 nucleotides line up with TRBD1. Unmatched junction bases numbered 14, after V lost 2 bases and J lost 12 bases. Germline CDR1 is MNHEY and CDR2 is SVGEGT. The CDR3 consists of 15 residues. CDR3 DNA: TGTGCCAGCAGTTACAGACAATGGGACAGGGAAGGTCCGTACTTC. Residues: CASSYRQWDREGPYF.

This chain uses TRBV29-1 with TRBJ2-7; maybe TRBD1 (6 bases). This CDR3 is built from 14 residues. The V gene's germline CDR1 is SQVTM and CDR2 ANQGSEA. V lost 0 bases and J lost 4, with 13 bases in between. As DNA, the CDR3 is TGCAGCGTTGAAGATGTGCAGGGGAAATACGAGCAGTACTTC. Its protein is CSVEDVQGKYEQYF.

This clone was counted only a few times. The chain has TRBV27 and TRBJ1-1; D is perhaps TRBD1 (5 bases). V lost 5 bases to trimming and J lost 0 bases, with 13 bases between them. The germline gives CDR1 MNHEY, CDR2 SMNVEV (reference sequence). This CDR3 contains 15 residues. In DNA, the CDR3 is TGTGCCAGCAGTGCCAGCCCGACAGTGAACACTGAAGCTTTCTTT. Protein: CASSASPTVNTEAFF.

The chain carries TRBV18 and TRBJ2-7; D is ambiguous. The CDR3 has 16 amino acids. V lost 1 base to trimming and J lost 2 bases, with 15 bases between them. Germline CDR1 is KGHSH and CDR2 is LQKENI. CDR3 amino acids: CASSPLWRLDPYEQYF. The DNA of the CDR3 is TGTGCCAGCTCACCACTGTGGCGGCTCGATCCCTACGAGCAGTACTTC.